This T cell receptor beta chain was identified during a study of regulatory T cells in long-lasting Graves disease. CDR3-region Arm-PCR and iRepertoire HTBI primers produced the TCR beta libraries. TCRdb independently ran MiXCR on the multiplex PCR reads; one entry per CDR3 protein. The profile shows 400,000 to 500,000 distinct CDR3 sequences, roughly 23% of them singletons. Per germline, CDR1 MDHEN and CDR2 SYDVKM. The V gene lost 8 bases and the J gene lost 1 base, with 18 bases spanning the gap. The CDR3 covers 16 residues. This clonotype was detected many times. Its antigen is currently unknown. Regarding the study as a whole: Persistent disease was characterized by preferential usage of TRBV28, TRBJ1-2 and TRBJ2-5. Thyroid tissue was not studied; only peripheral blood was.

As for time point: persistent/refractory GD, antithyroid drugs over 5 years with positive TRAb. After RNA was extracted from PBMCs, the TCR library was made from it. The input for sequencing was peripheral blood mononuclear cells (PBMCs), taken when the disease was refractory, from a patient treated with antithyroid drugs. The chain has TRBV28 and TRBJ1-5; perhaps TRBD1 as D (5 bases). This receptor was identified in a female donor with Graves disease. In nucleotides, the CDR3 is TGTGCCAGCGGGACTGGGGCCCCCGGGAGCAATCAGCCCCAGCATTTT. It codes for CASGTGAPGSNQPQHF.